These 5 T cell receptor beta chains were all obtained from the same sample, sequenced in a study of shared clonotypes between healthy human individuals. Measured with immunoSEQ multiplex PCR; TCRdb has only the in-frame clones, and not every one. The table includes roughly 2 million clones, 90% to 95% detected once. Sequencing was carried out using naive CD4+ T cells sorted from blood. The subset is: CD45RA+ positively selected. Every receptor here comes from a man aged 18 to 30 in good health.

The genes are TRBV5-1 and TRBJ1-1; the match to TRBD1 covers 7 bases. The CDR3 consists of 14 residues. CDR1 and CDR2 from the germline V gene are SGHRS and YFSETQ. Losses at the gene ends were 4 bases for V and 4 bases for J; bases not matched to a gene: 7. DNA of the CDR3: TGCGCCAGCAGCGAAGGACAGGTGAGCACTGAAGCTTTCTTT. Its protein is CASSEGQVSTEAFF.

J is TRBJ2-2 and V is TRBV5-1; 12 positions match TRBD1. V shed 4 bases, J shed 1 base, and the junction held 8 bases outside the gene matches. The CDR3 extends over 18 amino acids. Germline V gene data show CDR1 as SGHRS and CDR2 as YFSETQ. The CDR3 DNA reads TGCGCCAGCAGCCCGGGACAGGGGGCGGCGAAGAACACCGGGGAGCTGTTTTTT. Its translation: CASSPGQGAAKNTGELFF.

The chain couples TRBV10-3 to TRBJ1-1; perhaps TRBD1 as D (5 bases). The CDR3 extends over 12 amino acids. Germline V gives CDR1 ENHRY, CDR2 SYGVKD. The V end lost 10 bases, the J end lost 2 bases, and 11 bases lay between the germline ends. The CDR3 DNA reads TGTGCCACCGGGGCAGGTAACACTGAAGCTTTCTTT. Protein: CATGAGNTEAFF.

This clone was seen a single time. V is TRBV7-2 and J is TRBJ2-7, with D tentatively TRBD2 (5 bases). Germline V gene lookup returns CDR1 SGHTA and CDR2 FQGNSA. V was pared by 5 bases and J by 2 bases, with 13 bases between. This CDR3 has 14 residues. CDR3 amino acids: CASSHRGEPYEQYF. In DNA form, the CDR3 reads TGTGCCAGCAGCCACCGGGGAGAACCCTACGAGCAGTACTTC.

V gene TRBV28 combines with J gene TRBJ1-2; the D is unclear. The CDR3 runs 14 residues. With 4 bases removed from V and 0 bases from J, the gap between germline ends came to 9 bases. Germline V CDR1 and CDR2: MDHEN, SYDVKM. The CDR3 DNA reads as TGTGCCAGCAGTTGGGGTAAAACTAACTATGGCTACACCTTC. This gives the protein CASSWGKTNYGYTF.